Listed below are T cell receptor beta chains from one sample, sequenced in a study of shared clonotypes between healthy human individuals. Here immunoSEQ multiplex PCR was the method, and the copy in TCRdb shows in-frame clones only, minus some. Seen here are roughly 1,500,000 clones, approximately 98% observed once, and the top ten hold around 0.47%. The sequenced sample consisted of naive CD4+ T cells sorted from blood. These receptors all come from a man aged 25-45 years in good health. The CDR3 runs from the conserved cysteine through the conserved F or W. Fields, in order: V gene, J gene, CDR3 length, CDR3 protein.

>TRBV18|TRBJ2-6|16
CASSPLRDSGANVLTF
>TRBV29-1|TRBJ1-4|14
CSVEDAQTNEKLFF
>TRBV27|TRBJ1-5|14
CASSFSRSREPQHF
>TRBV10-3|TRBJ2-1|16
CAISESAGLVINEQFF
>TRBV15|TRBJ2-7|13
CATSRDLGDEQYF
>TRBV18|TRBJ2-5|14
CASSLSGGGNTQYF
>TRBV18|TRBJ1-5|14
CASSEQGAGQPQHF
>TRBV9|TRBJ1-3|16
CASSAGQAHSGNTIYF
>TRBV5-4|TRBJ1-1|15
CASSLAVGVRTEAFF
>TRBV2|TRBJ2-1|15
CASSVLAGGTSEQFF
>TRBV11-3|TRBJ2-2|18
CASSLHPIQGALGGELFF
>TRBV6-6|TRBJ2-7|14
CASTTRRGAYEQYF
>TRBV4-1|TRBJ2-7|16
CASSQRGGHFTYEQYF
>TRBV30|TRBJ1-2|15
CAWSPAGGALFRYTF
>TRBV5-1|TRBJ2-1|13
CASSLAGFDEQFF
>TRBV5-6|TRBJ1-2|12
CASNNPRDPSFF
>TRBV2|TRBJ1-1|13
CASSTQPNTEAFF
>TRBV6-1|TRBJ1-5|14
CASSPGTAYQPQHF
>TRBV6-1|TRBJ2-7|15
CASSTGLSSSYEQYF
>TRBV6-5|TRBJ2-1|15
CASSYLPLLENEQFF
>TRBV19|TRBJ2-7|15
CASSISSQLTYEQYF
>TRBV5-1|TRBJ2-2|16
CASSWAGQGGTGELFF
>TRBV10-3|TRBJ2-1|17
CAISESSRQRGGTKQFF
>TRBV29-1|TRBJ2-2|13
CSAHWDRSGELFF
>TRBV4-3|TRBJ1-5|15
CASSQDPSGNQPQHF
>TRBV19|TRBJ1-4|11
CASSTGVRLFF
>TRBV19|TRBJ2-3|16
CASSIGSGTSTDTQYF
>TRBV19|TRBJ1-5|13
CASRPRSNQPQHF
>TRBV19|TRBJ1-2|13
CASSAGRLRWGDF
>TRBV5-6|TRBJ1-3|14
CASRPTGGLNTIYF
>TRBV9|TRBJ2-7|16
CASSVDPGGTSYEQYF
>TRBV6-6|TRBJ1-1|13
CASSYSRVAEAFF
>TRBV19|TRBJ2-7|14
CATASPGHTYEQYF
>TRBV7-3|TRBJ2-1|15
CASSPAGVAGNEQFF
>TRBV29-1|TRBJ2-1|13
CSVDLAGVHEQFF
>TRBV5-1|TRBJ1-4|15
CASSPRTVLNEKLFF
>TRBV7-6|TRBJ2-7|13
CASSFGTEYEQYF
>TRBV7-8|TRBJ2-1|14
CASSLGTIVGEQFF
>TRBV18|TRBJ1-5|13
CASSSGGNQPQHF
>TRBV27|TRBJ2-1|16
CASSARYQPSYNEQFF
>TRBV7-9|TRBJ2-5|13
CASSLGGTQTQYF
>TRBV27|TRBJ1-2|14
CASSSYRDNYGYTF
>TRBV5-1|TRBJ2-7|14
CASSLGLGLEEQYF
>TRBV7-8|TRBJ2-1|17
CASSSAETSGRYNEQFF
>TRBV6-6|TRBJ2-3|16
CASSLSRGTSVDTQYF
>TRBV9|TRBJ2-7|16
CASSVFPSGETYEQYF
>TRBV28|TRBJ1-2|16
CASSFLGTGRAYGYTF